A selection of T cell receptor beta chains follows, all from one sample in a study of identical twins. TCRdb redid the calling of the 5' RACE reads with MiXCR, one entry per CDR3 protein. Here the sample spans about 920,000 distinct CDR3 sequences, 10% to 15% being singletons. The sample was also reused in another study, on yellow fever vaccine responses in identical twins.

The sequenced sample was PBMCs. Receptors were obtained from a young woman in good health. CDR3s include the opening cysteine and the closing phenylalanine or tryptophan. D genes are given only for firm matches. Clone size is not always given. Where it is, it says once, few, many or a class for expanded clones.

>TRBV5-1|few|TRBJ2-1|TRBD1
TGCGCCAGCAGCTGGGGACAGGCAAACAATGAGCAGTTCTTC
CASSWGQANNEQFF
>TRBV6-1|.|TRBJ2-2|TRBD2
TGTGCCACTCAAGGAACTAGCGGGAGTCCCGGGGAGCTGTTTTTT
CATQGTSGSPGELFF
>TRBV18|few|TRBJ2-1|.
TGTGCCAGCTCACCAAGGTTAACGGGTACAAGCTCCTACAATGAGCAGTTCTTC
CASSPRLTGTSSYNEQFF
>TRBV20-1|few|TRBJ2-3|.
TGCAGTGCCCTCCAGGTAGCGACTAATAGCACAGATACGCAGTATTTT
CSALQVATNSTDTQYF
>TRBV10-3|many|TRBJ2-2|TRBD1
TGTGCCACAGGATCGGACAGGGGGCACACCGGGGAGCTGTTTTTT
CATGSDRGHTGELFF
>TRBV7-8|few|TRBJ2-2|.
TGTGCCAGCCAAGGGGGTCGGAGACCACAGAACACCGGGGAGCTGTTTTTT
CASQGGRRPQNTGELFF
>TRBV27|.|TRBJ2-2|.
TGTGCCAGCAGTTCCCGGGGGGCTATAAACACCGGGGAGCTGTTTTTT
CASSSRGAINTGELFF
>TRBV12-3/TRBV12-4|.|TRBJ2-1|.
TGTGCCAGCAGTCTGCGGGATTACGAGCAGTTCTTC
CASSLRDYEQFF
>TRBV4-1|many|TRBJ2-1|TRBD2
TGCGCCAGCAGCCAAACAGGGACTAGCGGGAACTCCTACAATGAGCAGTTCTTC
CASSQTGTSGNSYNEQFF
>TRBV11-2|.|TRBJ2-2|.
TGTGCCAGCAGCCCGGCATTAACCGGGGAGCTGTTTTTT
CASSPALTGELFF
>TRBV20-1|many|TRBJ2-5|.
TGCAGTGCTAGCGATGACTTGGATCAGGAGACCCAGTACTTC
CSASDDLDQETQYF
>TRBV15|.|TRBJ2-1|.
TGTGCCACCAGCAGGGGAAGCTCCTACAATGAGCAGTTCTTC
CATSRGSSYNEQFF
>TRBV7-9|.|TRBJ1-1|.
TGTGCCAGCCAAATGAACACTGAAGCTTTCTTT
CASQMNTEAFF
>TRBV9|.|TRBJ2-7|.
TGTGCCAGCAGCCTTAAACCCGGCGAGCAGTACTTC
CASSLKPGEQYF
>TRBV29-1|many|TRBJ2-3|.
TGCAGCGGCGGGACGGTTGACCAAGATACGCAGTATTTT
CSGGTVDQDTQYF
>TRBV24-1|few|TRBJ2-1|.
TGTGCCACCAGTGAAGTACAGGGAATCTACAATGAGCAGTTCTTC
CATSEVQGIYNEQFF
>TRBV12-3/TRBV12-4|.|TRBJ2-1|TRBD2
TGTGCCAGCAGATCACTAGCGGGGGGGCCGGACAATGAGCAGTTCTTC
CASRSLAGGPDNEQFF
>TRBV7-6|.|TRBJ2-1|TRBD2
TGTGCCAGCAGCTTCGCAATAGCGGGAGGGTACAATGAGCAGTTCTTC
CASSFAIAGGYNEQFF
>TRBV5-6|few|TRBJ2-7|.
TGTGCCAGCAGCTTGGGACCGGACCGGATCTACGAGCAGTACTTC
CASSLGPDRIYEQYF
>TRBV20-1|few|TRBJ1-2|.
TGCAGTGCTTCCCGGACCGGTGGCTACACCTTC
CSASRTGGYTF
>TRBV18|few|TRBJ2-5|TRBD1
TGTGCCAGCTCACCGACAGGGGACGGAGTCCAAGAGACCCAGTACTTC
CASSPTGDGVQETQYF
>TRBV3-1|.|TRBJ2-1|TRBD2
TGTGCCAGCAGCCAAGATTTCGGGGGAGGGCATAATCAGCAGTTCTTC
CASSQDFGGGHNQQFF
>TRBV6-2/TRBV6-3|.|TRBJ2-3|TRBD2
TGTGCCAGCGGATGGACTAGCAGCACAGATACGCAGTATTTT
CASGWTSSTDTQYF
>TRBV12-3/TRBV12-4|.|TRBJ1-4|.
TGTGCCAGCAGTCCTATGACAGTCACAACTAATGAAAAACTGTTTTTT
CASSPMTVTTNEKLFF
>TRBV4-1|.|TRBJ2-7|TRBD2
TGCGCCAGCAGCCAAGATGCTAGCGGGAGGGTTGATATAGCCTACGAGCAGTACTTC
CASSQDASGRVDIAYEQYF
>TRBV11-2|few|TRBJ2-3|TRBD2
TGTGCCAGCAGATTAGGAACCCTAGCGGGATGGGGCACAGATACGCAGTATTTT
CASRLGTLAGWGTDTQYF
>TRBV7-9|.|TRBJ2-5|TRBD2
TGTGCCAGCAGCGAGGGGACTAGCGGGAAGGAGACCCAGTACTTC
CASSEGTSGKETQYF
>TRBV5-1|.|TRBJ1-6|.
TGCGCCAGCAGCTCAGCGGGACGGACTAATTCACCCCTCCACTTT
CASSSAGRTNSPLHF
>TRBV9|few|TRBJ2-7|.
TGTGCCAGCAGCCCCCCCCCTTTTGGGAGAAATCCCTACGAGCAGTACTTC
CASSPPPFGRNPYEQYF
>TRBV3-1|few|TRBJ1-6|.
TGTGCCAGCAGCCAATTCATAACAGTTAATTCACCCCTCCACTTT
CASSQFITVNSPLHF
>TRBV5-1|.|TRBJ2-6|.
TGCGCCAGCAGCTTGGTCTCGACGACCCTGTTCTCGGGGGCCAACGTCCTGACTTTC
CASSLVSTTLFSGANVLTF
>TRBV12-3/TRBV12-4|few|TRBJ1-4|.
TGTGCCAGCAGCCCGACAGGCCTCTCTTCCGAAAAACTGTTTTTT
CASSPTGLSSEKLFF
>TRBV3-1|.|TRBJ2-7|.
TGTGCCAGCAGCCACCCCCCCTCCTACGAGCAGTACTTC
CASSHPPSYEQYF
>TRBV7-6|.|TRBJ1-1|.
TGTGCCAGCAGCTTAGGGGGACTAAAGGCTGAAGCTTTCTTT
CASSLGGLKAEAFF
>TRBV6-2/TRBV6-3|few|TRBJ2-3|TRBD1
TGTGCCAGCAGTTTCGATGTGACAGGGGAAGAGCCCACAGATACGCAGTATTTT
CASSFDVTGEEPTDTQYF
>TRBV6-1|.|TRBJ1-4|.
TGTGCCAGCAGTCCCCAAGGGGGGCCGGGGGAAAAACTGTTTTTT
CASSPQGGPGEKLFF
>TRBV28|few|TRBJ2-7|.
TGTGCCAGCAGTTTATCCCAGGACGAGCAGTACTTC
CASSLSQDEQYF
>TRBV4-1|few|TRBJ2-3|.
TGCGCCAGCAGCCAACAACCTCTATTACCTTCTAGCACAGATACGCAGTATTTT
CASSQQPLLPSSTDTQYF
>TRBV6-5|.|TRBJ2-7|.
TGTGCCAGCAGTAACAGTCCCACAGGGTACCACGAGCAGTACTTC
CASSNSPTGYHEQYF
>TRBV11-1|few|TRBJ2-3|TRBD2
TGTGCCAGCTCCGCCGCTTTCAGCACGGGCCTAGCGGGTGGAGTAGATACGCAGTATTTT
CASSAAFSTGLAGGVDTQYF
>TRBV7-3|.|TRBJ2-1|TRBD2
TGTGCCAGCAGCCAATCCCGACTAGCGGGGGCAGACAATGAGCAGTTCTTC
CASSQSRLAGADNEQFF
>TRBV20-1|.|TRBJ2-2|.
TGCAGTGCTAGAGATCATGGGGCAGCTAACACCGGGGAGCTGTTTTTT
CSARDHGAANTGELFF
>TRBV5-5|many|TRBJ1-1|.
TGTGCCAGCAGCCTACGACAGGTTATGAACACTGAAGCTTTCTTT
CASSLRQVMNTEAFF
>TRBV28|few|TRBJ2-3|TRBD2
TGTGCCAGCAGAGTCAGGCTAGCGGGGGGGCCAACAGATACGCAGTATTTT
CASRVRLAGGPTDTQYF
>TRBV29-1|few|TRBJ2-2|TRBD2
TGCAGCGTTGATGGACTAGCGGGAGGGAGCACCGGGGAGCTGTTTTTT
CSVDGLAGGSTGELFF
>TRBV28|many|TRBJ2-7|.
TGTGCCAGCAGTACGGGGACCTACGAGCAGTACTTC
CASSTGTYEQYF